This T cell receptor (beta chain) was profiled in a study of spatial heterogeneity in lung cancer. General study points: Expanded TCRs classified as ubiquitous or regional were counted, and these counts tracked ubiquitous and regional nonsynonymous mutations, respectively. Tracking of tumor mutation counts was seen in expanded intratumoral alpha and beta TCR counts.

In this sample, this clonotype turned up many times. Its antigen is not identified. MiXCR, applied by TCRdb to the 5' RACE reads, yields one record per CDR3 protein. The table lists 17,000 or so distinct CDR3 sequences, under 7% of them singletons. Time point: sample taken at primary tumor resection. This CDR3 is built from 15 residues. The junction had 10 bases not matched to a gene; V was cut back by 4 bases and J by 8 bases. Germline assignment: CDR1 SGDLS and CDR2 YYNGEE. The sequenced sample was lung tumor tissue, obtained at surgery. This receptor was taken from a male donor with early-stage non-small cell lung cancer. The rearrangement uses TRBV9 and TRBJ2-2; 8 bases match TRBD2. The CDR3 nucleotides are TGTGCCAGCAGCTCCCGGGGGGGCGCTGATGGGGAGCTGTTTTTT. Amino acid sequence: CASSSRGGADGELFF. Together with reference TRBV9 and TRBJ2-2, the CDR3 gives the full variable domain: DSGVTQTPKHLITATGQRVTLRCSPRSGDLSVYWYQQSLDQGLQFLIQYYNGEERAKGNILERFSAQQFPDLHSELNLSSLELGDSALYFCASSSRGGADGELFFGEGSRLTVL.